This is a list of T cell receptor beta chains from one sample in a study of blood T cell repertoires in COVID-19. Assay used: immunoSEQ multiplex PCR; TCRdb lists only in-frame clones, some missing. The table includes some 82,000 clones, 91% detected once. The material sequenced was peripheral blood. All receptors come from a woman in her fifties or sixties in a cohort sampled during active COVID-19. Both conserved end residues are part of each CDR3. The D gene is left open where the match is weak. Part of the rows lack a size; the others show once, few, many or a class for expanded clones.

cdr3_nt cdr3_aa clone_size v_call d_call j_call
TGTGCCAGCAAAGCACCCGGGAGGAACACCGGGGAGCTGTTTTTT CASKAPGRNTGELFF few TRBV6-5 NA TRBJ2-2
TGTGCCAGCCATCCGGGAGGGCCCTACGAGCAGTACTTC CASHPGGPYEQYF NA TRBV6-5 TRBD2 TRBJ2-7
TGTGCCAGCAGCCCGGACAGTAATGAAAAACTGTTTTTT CASSPDSNEKLFF once TRBV12-3/TRBV12-4 NA TRBJ1-4
TGTGCCAGCCGCCAGGGACATACTAATTCACCCCTCCACTTT CASRQGHTNSPLHF NA TRBV7-8 NA TRBJ1-6
TGTGCCAGCAGCTTAGGGTCAGCGACCGCCGCAGATACGCAGTATTTT CASSLGSATAADTQYF NA TRBV7-6 NA TRBJ2-3
TGTGCCAGCGCGTCCTGGGACAGCCCCAATTCACCCCTCCACTTT CASASWDSPNSPLHF NA TRBV27 TRBD1 TRBJ1-6
TGTGCCAGCAGCAATTGCGGCATCTACGAGCAGTACTTC CASSNCGIYEQYF NA TRBV21-1 NA TRBJ2-7
TGTGCCAGCAGACGGAGTAGGGGGAGGGCCTTCGCGGGTACCTACGAGCAGTACTTC CASRRSRGRAFAGTYEQYF NA TRBV27 NA TRBJ2-7
TGTGCCAGCAGCTTAGACGGGGGGTACCCCTATGGCTACACCTTC CASSLDGGYPYGYTF once TRBV7-2 NA TRBJ1-2
TGTGCCAGCAGTCAGGGGCAGACCTACGAGCAGTACTTC CASSQGQTYEQYF NA TRBV6-5 NA TRBJ2-7
TGTGCCAGTAGTATAGATCGCGGCCTTACAGGGGCTGAAGCTTTCTTT CASSIDRGLTGAEAFF NA TRBV19 TRBD1 TRBJ1-1
TGCAGTGCTAGTTCACAGGGGTTGAACACTGAAGCTTTCTTT CSASSQGLNTEAFF NA TRBV20-1 TRBD1 TRBJ1-1
TGCAGCGTTGTACAGGGAGCTTTCTATGGCTACACCTTC CSVVQGAFYGYTF NA TRBV29-1 NA TRBJ1-2